This TCR beta chain was captured by sequencing in a study of T cell responses to AZD1222 COVID-19 vaccine (dated by TCRdb to about 2021). Context from the whole study: AZD1222 recipients whose second dose came at about 4 weeks and those whose second dose came at about 12 weeks were combined into one group, since spike-specific TCR depth and breadth did not differ between the two schedules. A total of around 240 trial participants underwent TCR sequencing, of whom about 210 received two doses of AZD1222 and some 26 received two doses of the MenACWY control vaccine. Trial participants were enrolled by age into 18-55, 56-69 and 70-plus year subgroups, with around 140, 26 and 57 TCR-sequenced participants respectively. General conclusions and limits of the study: Nearly half of unique spike-specific TCRs reportedly recognized epitopes outside regions mutated in the B.1.351 and B.1.1.7 variants. Vaccine-associated CD4 TCRs spanned the whole spike protein, with dominant responses in regions 160-218 and 743-854. Conclusions about previously exposed vaccinees were limited because only six or seven AZD1222 recipients were SARS-CoV-2 seropositive at baseline. Because no samples from the day 14 peak response were available, repertoires could be characterized only after the peak T cell response. The 56-69-year group was small, and its depth increase did not reach significance, likely because of low power. Most participants were white British and females outnumbered males, and the authors suggested that clonal diversity may have been underestimated. Spike-specific TCR breadth and depth rose significantly after two AZD1222 doses compared with day 0 and with MenACWY recipients.

In the case of this clone: Its antigen target is currently unknown. Nothing much larger sits one base from this clone, and base qualities are not available.

The CDR3 regions of human TCRbeta chains were analyzed by immunosequencing. Per the authors' processing: TCRs in the repertoires were compared against a reference library of SARS-CoV-2-specific TCRs that had been generated with the MIRA antigen-specificity platform. Breadth meant the fraction of unique TCRs that were SARS-CoV-2-associated, whereas depth meant the fraction of total T cells that were SARS-CoV-2-associated. Each spike-specific TCR was assigned to its reactive spike region and to a CD4 or CD8 class using the MIRA data. Log10-transformed breadth and depth values were compared by one-way ANOVA with Sidak's multiple comparisons tests. TCRdb limited this immuneACCESS table to in-frame rearrangements with V and J called. A share of clones is missing; checked studies link under half to unresolved V genes, and the rest is unexplained. The DNA was the basis for D and trimming; V, J and clone size are from that table. For this sample the table gives 95,000 to 100,000 clones, of which more than 75% were detected only once. The top ten hold approximately 17% of the sample.

The time point label on this specimen signifies: baseline before first vaccination. The vaccinee samples were drawn from two UK trials, COV001 and COV002, one of which was a single-blind randomized controlled phase 2/3 trial testing AZD1222 (ChAdOx1 nCoV-19) in healthy adults. Trial participant PBMC samples were collected at day 0 and day 28 after the second dose for TCRbeta chain sequencing. The germline V gene (reference sequence) gives CDR1 as LNHDA and CDR2 as SQIVND. The CDR3 runs 11 residues from the cysteine to the phenylalanine. Only the CDR3 DNA stays, 33 bases, in frame from base 1. V is reduced by 4 bases and J by 2 bases, leaving a spacing of 2 bases between them.

The TCR originated in an adult in good health. Here the sequenced sample was peripheral blood, taken on day 0 of AZD1222 vaccination. The chain links TRBV19 with TRBJ2-5, with no D gene named confidently. The CDR3 amino acid sequence is: CASSTQETQYF. The nucleotides read TGTGCCAGTAGTACTCAAGAGACCCAGTACTTC.